Reported below is one T cell receptor beta chain. One end of the junction is discordant with germline, which a read error may explain. The sample is drawn from a study of CD8 T cells in Susac syndrome. The germline gives CDR1 GTSNPN, CDR2 SVGIG (reference sequence). The CDR3 is 14 amino acids. The multiple sclerosis controls were treatment-naive patients affected by stable or active relapsing-remitting disease. Reverse transcription of 0.5 to 1 ug RNA used random hexamers. TCRdb re-analysed the immunoSEQ multiplex PCR reads in MiXCR, keeping a single row per CDR3 protein. This table holds about 180,000 distinct CDR3 sequences, about 94% found once.

The rearrangement joins TRBV30 to TRBJ2-2, with D possibly being TRBD2 (6 bases). The source is a human donor with multiple sclerosis. The sequencing input was CD4+ T cells from PBMCs. The DNA for the CDR3 is TGTGCCCGGAGGGGCAGGGAAAACGCCGGGGAGCTGTTTTTT. Encoded protein: CARRGRENAGELFF.